At least ten counts were recorded for the clone carrying this TCR beta chain. The antigen is not known. Inclusion characteristics of ophthalmopathy patients comprised a Clinical Activity Score of at least 3, a NOSPECS grade of at least 4, and duration under 3 months. Amplification of TCR beta CDR3 regions was performed using RNA transcripts as template. TCR CDR3 underwent first-round RT-PCR with the HTBI primer set. TCRdb ran MiXCR on the multiplex PCR reads and lists one entry per CDR3 protein. Among fewer than 550,000 distinct CDR3 sequences listed, approximately 25% were seen once. CDR1 and CDR2 from the germline V gene are MNHNS and SASEGT. CDR3 length equals 13 residues. The V end was cut by 6 bases, the J end by 7 bases, with 15 bases between. This entry belongs to a study of T cells in Graves' hyperthyroidism and ophthalmopathy. Study-wide findings and caveats: Ophthalmopathy was distinguished from stable hyperthyroidism by 13 V-J signatures.

The source material was blood. The gene calls are TRBV6-1 and TRBJ2-5; D tentatively fits TRBD1 or TRBD2 (5 bases each). This clonotype originated in a woman aged 25-40 years with Graves' ophthalmopathy. In nucleotides, the CDR3 is TGTGCCAGCAGACGGGACCCCGAGACGACCCAGTACTTC. Amino acids: CASRRDPETTQYF.